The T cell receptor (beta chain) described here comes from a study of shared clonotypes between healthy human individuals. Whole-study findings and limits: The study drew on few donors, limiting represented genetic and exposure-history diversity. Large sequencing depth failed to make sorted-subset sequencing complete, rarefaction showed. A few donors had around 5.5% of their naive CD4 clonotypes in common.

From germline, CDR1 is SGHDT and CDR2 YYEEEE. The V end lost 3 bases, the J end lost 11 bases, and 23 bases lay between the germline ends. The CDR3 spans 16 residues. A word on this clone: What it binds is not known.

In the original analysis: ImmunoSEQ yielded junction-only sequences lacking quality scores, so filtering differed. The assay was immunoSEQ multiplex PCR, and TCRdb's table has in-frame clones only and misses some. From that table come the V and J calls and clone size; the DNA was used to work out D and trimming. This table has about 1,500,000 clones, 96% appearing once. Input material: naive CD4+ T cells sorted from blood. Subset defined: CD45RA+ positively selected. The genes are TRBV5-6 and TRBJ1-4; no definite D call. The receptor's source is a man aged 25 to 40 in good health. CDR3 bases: TGTGCCAGCAGCTGGAGTAGAAACAGAAACGTGGTCAAACTGTTTTTT. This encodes CASSWSRNRNVVKLFF.